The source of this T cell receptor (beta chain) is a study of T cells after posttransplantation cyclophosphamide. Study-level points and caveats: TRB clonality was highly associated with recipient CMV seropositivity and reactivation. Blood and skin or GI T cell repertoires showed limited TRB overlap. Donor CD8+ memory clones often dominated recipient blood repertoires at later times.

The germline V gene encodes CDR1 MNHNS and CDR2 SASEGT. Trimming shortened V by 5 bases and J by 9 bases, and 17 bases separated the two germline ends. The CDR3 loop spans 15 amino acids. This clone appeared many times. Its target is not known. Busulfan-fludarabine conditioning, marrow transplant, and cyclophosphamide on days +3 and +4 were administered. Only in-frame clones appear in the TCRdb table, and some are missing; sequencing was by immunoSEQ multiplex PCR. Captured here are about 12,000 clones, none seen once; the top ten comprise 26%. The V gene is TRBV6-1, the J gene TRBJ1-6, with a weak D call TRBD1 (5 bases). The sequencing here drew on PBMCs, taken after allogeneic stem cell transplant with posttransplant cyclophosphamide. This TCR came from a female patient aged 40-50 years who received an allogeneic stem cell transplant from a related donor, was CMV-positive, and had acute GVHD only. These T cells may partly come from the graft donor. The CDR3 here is CASSSQGVTSSPLHF. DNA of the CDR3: TGTGCCAGCAGTTCCCAGGGTGTTACGAGTTCACCCCTCCACTTT.